The 17 T cell receptor beta chains presented below share a single source sample, sequenced in a study of spatial heterogeneity in lung cancer. Points from the study as a whole: Tumors with more nonsynonymous mutations had more expanded intratumoral alpha and beta TCRs.

Time point specified: sample taken at primary tumor resection. TCRdb itself ran the 5' RACE reads through MiXCR, one entry per CDR3 protein. The table has some 4,500 distinct CDR3 sequences, around 7% seen once. Their antigens remain unidentified. The sample in question was lung tumor tissue, obtained at surgery. These receptors originate from a male donor with early-stage non-small cell lung cancer.

In its sample, this clonotype ranks as medium-sized. The chain links TRBV7-6 to TRBJ2-3, with 11 bases aligning to TRBD2. With 4 bases clipped from V and 1 base from J, the junction kept 1 base outside the gene matches. The germline CDR1 and CDR2 sequences are SGHVS and FNYEAQ. The CDR3 loop spans 15 amino acids. This CDR3 is CASSSLAGGTDTQYF. CDR3 nucleotides: TGTGCCAGCAGCTCACTAGCGGGGGGCACAGATACGCAGTATTTT.

This clonotype was counted at least ten times. The gene calls are TRBV6-2 or TRBV6-3 and TRBJ1-1; D is undetermined. Germline V gene sequence: CDR1 MNHEY, CDR2 SVGEGT. Trimming removed 2 bases at V and 8 bases at J, with 24 bases between. The CDR3 runs to 17 residues. DNA for the CDR3: TGTGCCAGCAGTTACAGCCCCGCCGGGTACCTCCCAAGGGAAGCTTTCTTT. It is translated as CASSYSPAGYLPREAFF.

This clonotype was observed many times. V is TRBV28 and J is TRBJ2-7; 9 bases match TRBD1. V lost 10 bases, J lost 4 bases, and 8 bases stayed unmatched. The germline gives CDR1 MDHEN, CDR2 SYDVKM. The CDR3 covers 13 residues. Here the CDR3 reads CAIQTGGNYEQYF. CDR3 bases: TGTGCCATCCAGACAGGGGGTAATTACGAGCAGTACTTC.

The chain combines TRBV12-3 or TRBV12-4 with TRBJ2-7; D is possibly TRBD2 (6 bases). V gave up 5 bases and J gave up 7 bases, with 21 bases separating them. This CDR3 is built from 15 residues. CDR3 in amino acids: CASSLSGSHRGEQYF. The CDR3 nucleotides are TGTGCCAGCAGTCTTAGCGGAAGCCACCGTGGGGAGCAGTACTTC.

J is TRBJ2-3 and V is TRBV5-1; D not certain. Germline lookup yields CDR1 SGHRS and CDR2 YFSETQ. The CDR3 spans 17 residues. Trimming removed 0 bases from V and 0 bases from J, with 14 bases in between. The CDR3 DNA reads TGCGCCAGCAGCTTGGCCTACGGTTCGTCTAGCACAGATACGCAGTATTTT. This gives the protein CASSLAYGSSSTDTQYF. Complete variable domain (other parts from reference TRBV5-1 and TRBJ2-3): KAGVTQTPRYLIKTRGQQVTLSCSPISGHRSVSWYQQTPGQGLQFLFEYFSETQRNKGNFPGRFSGRQFSNSRSEMNVSTLELGDSALYLCASSLAYGSSSTDTQYFGPGTRLTVL.

In this sample, this clonotype is medium-sized. V gene TRBV16 combines with J gene TRBJ2-1, with D uncertain. The length of the CDR3 is 15 residues. The germline V gene has CDR1 KGHSY and CDR2 FQNENV. V was clipped by 5 bases and J by 4 bases, with 15 bases between them. This chain's CDR3 is CASSLAGWGYNEQFF. The CDR3 DNA follows: TGTGCCAGCAGCTTAGCAGGCTGGGGTTACAATGAGCAGTTCTTC.

The table lists this clonotype with many counts. The J gene is TRBJ1-4, the V gene TRBV2, with D unclear. CDR1 is SNHLY, CDR2 FYNNEI, per germline. The germline V and J ends were trimmed by 6 bases and 7 bases, with 6 bases remaining between them. The CDR3 covers 11 residues. DNA of the CDR3: TGTGCCAGCAGCCCTAGTGAAAAACTGTTTTTT. It is translated as CASSPSEKLFF.

This clonotype came up many times. The J gene is TRBJ1-5, the V gene TRBV12-3 or TRBV12-4; maybe TRBD1 (6 bases). CDR3 length: 13 residues. The ends were cut back, 3 bases at V and 4 bases at J, with 7 bases in the middle. CDR3 residues: CASSFQGNQPQHF. The CDR3 DNA is TGTGCCAGCAGTTTTCAGGGGAATCAGCCCCAGCATTTT.

By sample share, this clonotype is medium-sized. This chain uses TRBV11-2 with TRBJ2-3; D uncertain. The germline V and J ends were trimmed by 6 bases and 0 bases, with 16 bases remaining between them. There are 16 residues in the CDR3. Germline CDR1 SGHAT, CDR2 FQNNGV. In DNA, the CDR3 is TGTGCCAGCAGTCCTGGGGTCTTTGCTAGCACAGATACGCAGTATTTT. Amino acids: CASSPGVFASTDTQYF.

This clonotype counts as medium-sized. V is TRBV7-6 and J is TRBJ2-3, with 8 nucleotides matching TRBD2. The junction had 0 bases not matched to a gene; V was cut back by 6 bases and J by 1 base. Germline assignment: CDR1 SGHVS and CDR2 FNYEAQ. The CDR3 contains 13 residues. The CDR3 protein is CASRTSGTDTQYF. The CDR3 DNA sequence: TGTGCCAGCAGGACTAGCGGCACAGATACGCAGTATTTT.

The CDR3 region is CASSPQPPAYEQYF. CDR3 in DNA: TGTGCCAGCAGTCCCCAACCCCCGGCCTACGAGCAGTACTTC. The chain joins TRBV28 to TRBJ2-7; D call uncertain. This CDR3 has 14 amino acids. With 5 bases removed from V and 2 bases from J, the gap between germline ends came to 13 bases. Per the germline V gene, CDR1 is MDHEN and CDR2 is SYDVKM.

There are a few counts of this clonotype. CDR3: CASSLGQGTAKNIQYF. The CDR3, as DNA: TGCGCCAGCAGCTTGGGACAGGGGACGGCCAAAAACATTCAGTACTTC. The chain employs TRBV5-1 and TRBJ2-4; 8 positions agree with TRBD1. Per germline, CDR1 SGHRS and CDR2 YFSETQ. The V and J ends lost 0 bases and 1 base, in that order; junction bases with no gene match: 3. The CDR3 has 16 residues. Variable domain in full (rest from reference TRBV5-1 and TRBJ2-4): KAGVTQTPRYLIKTRGQQVTLSCSPISGHRSVSWYQQTPGQGLQFLFEYFSETQRNKGNFPGRFSGRQFSNSRSEMNVSTLELGDSALYLCASSLGQGTAKNIQYFGAGTRLSVL.

In its sample, this clonotype ranks as medium-sized. The CDR3 nucleotides read TGTGCCAGTAGTATCGGAAGGGGGGCCCGTAGCAATCAGCCCCAGCATTTT. Translation gives CASSIGRGARSNQPQHF. The genes are TRBV19 and TRBJ1-5, with a tentative D call TRBD1 (6 bases). Per the germline V gene, CDR1 is LNHDA and CDR2 is SQIVND (reference sequence). The CDR3 totals 17 residues. Trimming cost V 3 bases and J 0 bases, with 15 bases left between them.

This clonotype was seen at least ten times. The chain joins TRBV7-3 to TRBJ2-1; D is uncertain. This CDR3 has 15 residues. Germline CDR1 is SGHTA and CDR2 is FQGTGA. Trimming pared 1 base from V and 3 bases from J, leaving 10 bases between. CDR3 bases: TGTGCCAGCAGCTTAATGGTTTCTAACTACAATGAGCAGTTCTTC. Its translation is CASSLMVSNYNEQFF.

In this sample, this clonotype is medium-sized. The chain uses TRBV29-1 and TRBJ2-1; no definite D call. Deletions cut 4 bases from V and 5 bases from J, with 12 bases between. CDR1 and CDR2 from the germline V gene are SQVTM and ANQGSEA. The CDR3 loop spans 13 amino acids. CDR3 in amino acids: CSVALFGNNEQFF. The CDR3 DNA reads as TGCAGCGTTGCCCTGTTTGGCAACAATGAGCAGTTCTTC.

Relative to its sample, this clonotype is medium-sized. The chain combines TRBV28 with TRBJ2-5, with 8 bases identical to TRBD1. Germline CDR1 reads MDHEN; CDR2 reads SYDVKM. The CDR3 is 16 residues long. V lost 5 bases and J lost 0; bases outside the gene matches: 8. The CDR3 sequence is CASSKAGQGDQETQYF. CDR3 sequence (DNA): TGTGCCAGCAGTAAGGCAGGACAGGGTGACCAAGAGACCCAGTACTTC.

In this sample, this clonotype turned up many times. This chain links TRBV24-1 with TRBJ2-3; 12 bases are shared with TRBD1. The ends lost 4 bases at V and 5 bases at J; junction bases unmatched: 6. This CDR3 comprises 16 residues. Germline V CDR1 and CDR2: KGHDR, SFDVKD. CDR3 nucleotides: TGTGCCACCAGTGAGGGGGGACAGGGGGCGAGAGATACGCAGTATTTT. Protein sequence: CATSEGGQGARDTQYF.